These 8 T cell receptor beta chains were sequenced from one sample in a study of blood T cells in healthy people across ages. A second PCR, run for roughly 7 to 12 cycles, used a sample-barcoded 5' primer plus a J-beta primer mix. Each CDR3 protein gets one entry after TCRdb re-called the 5' RACE reads with MiXCR. Of approximately 2,000,000 distinct CDR3 sequences detected, more than 35% appear once; the ten largest clones hold 23%. The material sequenced was blood. These receptors originate from a human donor in good health.

In this sample, this clonotype turned up a few times. The CDR3 DNA reads TGCGCCAGCAGCCCTACCACGGGACTAGCTACCACAGATACGCAGTATTTT. Its translation is CASSPTTGLATTDTQYF. The rearrangement uses TRBV4-1 and TRBJ2-3; 9 bases fit TRBD2. The CDR3 loop spans 17 amino acids. Germline-derived CDR1 and CDR2 are MGHRA and YSYEKL. The trim removed 4 bases at V and 2 bases at J, leaving 10 bases unmatched.

This clonotype has more than one count but fewer than ten. This chain connects TRBV19 to TRBJ2-1; 9 bases fit TRBD1. The CDR3 length is 15 residues. CDR1 and CDR2 from the germline V gene are LNHDA and SQIVND (reference sequence). Germline trimming cut 11 bases from V and 2 bases from J; bases unmatched to any gene: 10. CDR3 nucleotide sequence: TGTGCCTCCAAGGACAGGGGACCGGCCTACAATGAGCAGTTCTTC. Residues: CASKDRGPAYNEQFF.

This clonotype was seen repeatedly, ten times or more. In nucleotides, the CDR3 is TGTGCCAGCAGCTTACGGGCCACCCAAGAGACCCAGTACTTC. Translated: CASSLRATQETQYF. The rearrangement uses TRBV7-2 and TRBJ2-5; no reliable D call. This CDR3 is 14 amino acids long. V lost 2 bases to trimming and J lost 1 base, with 8 bases between them. CDR1 is SGHTA, CDR2 FQGNSA, per germline.

The sample holds many counts of this clonotype. V gene TRBV6-2 or TRBV6-3 combines with J gene TRBJ2-5, with a tentative D call TRBD1 (6 bases). Germline CDR1 MNHEY, CDR2 SVGEGT. The CDR3 has 19 amino acids. V lost 2 bases, J lost 0 bases, and 22 bases lay in between. For the CDR3, the DNA is TGTGCCAGCAGTTACGTTGGGACATCCCTCTTGTTGTACCAAGAGACCCAGTACTTC. Its protein is CASSYVGTSLLLYQETQYF.

The table lists this clonotype with a few counts. The chain carries TRBV7-2 and TRBJ2-7; TRBD1 aligns across 9 bases. CDR3 length equals 14 residues. V trimming: 5 bases; J trimming: 2 bases; junction bases outside the gene matches: 4. Germline V CDR1 and CDR2: SGHTA, FQGNSA. CDR3: CASSEHRGPYEQYF. DNA of the CDR3: TGTGCCAGCAGCGAACACAGGGGGCCCTACGAGCAGTACTTC.

The chain employs TRBV5-8 and TRBJ2-3; 10 positions match TRBD2. V was pared by 4 bases and J by 6 bases, with 8 bases of the junction left unmatched. This CDR3 has 15 residues. Germline CDR1 SGHTS, CDR2 YDEGEE. CDR3 sequence (DNA): TGTGCCAGCAGCGAGGGACTAGCGAGGCCGGATACGCAGTATTTT. As protein: CASSEGLARPDTQYF.

This clonotype came up a few times. The chain recombines TRBV5-1 with TRBJ2-7; D gene unclear. This CDR3 has 16 residues. Trimming took off 0 bases at V and 5 bases at J, with 18 bases between the two ends. Germline V gene data show CDR1 as SGHRS and CDR2 as YFSETQ. The CDR3 spells CASSLATLSEVHEQYF. DNA for the CDR3: TGCGCCAGCAGCTTGGCTACCTTGTCCGAGGTCCACGAGCAGTACTTC. The full variable domain, completed using reference TRBV5-1 and TRBJ2-7, is KAGVTQTPRYLIKTRGQQVTLSCSPISGHRSVSWYQQTPGQGLQFLFEYFSETQRNKGNFPGRFSGRQFSNSRSEMNVSTLELGDSALYLCASSLATLSEVHEQYFGPGTRLTVT.

Concerning this clonotype: One end of the junction is discordant with germline, which a read error may explain. The V and J genes are TRBV27 and TRBJ1-5, with D perhaps matching TRBD1 (5 bases). The CDR3 is 14 residues long. Germline loops: CDR1 MNHEY, CDR2 SMNVEV (reference sequence). In DNA, the CDR3 is TGTGCCAGCAGTTGGGGCAGGACTAATCAGCCCCGGCATTTT. Its protein is CASSWGRTNQPRHF.